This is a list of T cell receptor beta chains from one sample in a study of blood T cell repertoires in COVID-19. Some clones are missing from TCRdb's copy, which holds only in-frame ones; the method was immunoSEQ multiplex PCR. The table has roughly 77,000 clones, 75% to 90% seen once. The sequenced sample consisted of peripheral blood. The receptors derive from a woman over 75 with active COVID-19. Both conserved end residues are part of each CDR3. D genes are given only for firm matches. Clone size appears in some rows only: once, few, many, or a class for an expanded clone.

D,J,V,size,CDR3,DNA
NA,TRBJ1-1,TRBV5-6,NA,CASSLFGVYTEAFF,TGTGCCAGCAGCTTGTTCGGGGTTTACACTGAAGCTTTCTTT
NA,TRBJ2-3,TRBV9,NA,CASSVERYSDTQYF,TGTGCCAGCAGCGTAGAGAGGTATTCAGATACGCAGTATTTT
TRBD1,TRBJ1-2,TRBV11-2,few,CASSRQGNGYTF,TGTGCCAGCAGCCGACAGGGGAACGGCTACACCTTC
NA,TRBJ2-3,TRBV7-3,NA,CASSEYQSTDTQYF,TGTGCCAGCAGCGAGTACCAAAGCACAGATACGCAGTATTTT
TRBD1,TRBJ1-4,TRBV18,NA,CASLLYQGTGGEKLFF,TGTGCCAGCTTGCTGTATCAAGGGACAGGTGGTGAAAAACTGTTTTTT
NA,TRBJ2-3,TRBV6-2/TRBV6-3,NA,CASSSRLDQDTQYF,TGTGCCAGCAGTTCCAGACTAGACCAAGATACGCAGTATTTT
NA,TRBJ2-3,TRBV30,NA,CAWTTGRDTQYF,TGTGCCTGGACCACAGGGCGAGATACGCAGTATTTT
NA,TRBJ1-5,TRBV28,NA,CASSPMPNSNQPQHF,TGTGCCAGCAGCCCCATGCCTAATAGCAATCAGCCCCAGCATTTT
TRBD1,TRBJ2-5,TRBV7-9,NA,CASSSWDRGQETQYF,TGTGCCAGCAGTTCGTGGGACAGGGGCCAAGAGACCCAGTACTTC
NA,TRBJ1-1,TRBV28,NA,CASIYAGRGTEAFF,TGTGCCAGCATCTACGCGGGAAGGGGTACTGAAGCTTTCTTT
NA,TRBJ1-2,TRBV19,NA,CASSIAARGYGYTF,TGTGCCAGTAGTATCGCGGCGCGCGGCTATGGCTACACCTTC
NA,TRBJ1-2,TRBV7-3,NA,CASSPTGNNYGYTF,TGTGCCAGCAGCCCGACAGGAAATAACTATGGCTACACCTTC
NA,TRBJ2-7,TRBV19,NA,CASSIDDRLAYEQYF,TGTGCCAGTAGTATAGATGACAGGCTGGCCTACGAGCAGTACTTC
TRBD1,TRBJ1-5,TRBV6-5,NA,CASTLQGGNQPQHF,TGTGCCAGCACCCTACAGGGGGGGAATCAGCCCCAGCATTTT
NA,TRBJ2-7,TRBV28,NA,CASSRRLLSYEQYF,TGTGCCAGCAGCCGGAGACTTCTATCCTACGAGCAGTACTTC
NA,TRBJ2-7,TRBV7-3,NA,CASSLGAGAPYEQYF,TGTGCCAGCAGCTTAGGGGCAGGGGCACCCTACGAGCAGTACTTC
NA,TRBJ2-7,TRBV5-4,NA,CASSLAPGSNYEQYF,TGTGCCAGCAGCTTGGCTCCAGGGTCCAACTACGAGCAGTACTTC
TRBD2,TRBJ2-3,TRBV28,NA,CASTESGGPPDTQYF,TGTGCCAGCACCGAATCGGGAGGGCCACCAGATACGCAGTATTTT
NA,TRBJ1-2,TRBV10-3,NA,CAISESPKTGILYGYTF,TGTGCCATCAGTGAGTCCCCCAAAACAGGGATTCTCTATGGCTACACCTTC
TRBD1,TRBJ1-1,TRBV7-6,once,CASSSGQRNTEAFF,TGTGCCAGCAGCTCGGGACAGAGAAACACTGAAGCTTTCTTT
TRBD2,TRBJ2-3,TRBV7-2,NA,CASSRRLAGGDTDTQYF,TGTGCCAGCAGCAGACGGTTAGCGGGAGGGGACACAGATACGCAGTATTTT
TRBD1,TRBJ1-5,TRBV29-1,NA,CSYGQGSNQPQHF,TGCAGCTACGGACAGGGGTCAAATCAGCCCCAGCATTTT
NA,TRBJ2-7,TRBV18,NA,CASSPPGANEQYF,TGTGCCAGCTCACCACCGGGGGCTAACGAGCAGTACTTC
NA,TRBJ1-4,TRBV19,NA,CASSTGSSTNEKLFF,TGTGCCAGTAGTACCGGGAGTTCAACTAATGAAAAACTGTTTTTT
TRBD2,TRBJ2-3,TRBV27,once,CASSLRVAGVWTDTQYF,TGTGCCAGCAGTTTAAGGGTAGCGGGAGTATGGACAGATACGCAGTATTTT
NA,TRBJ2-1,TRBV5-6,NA,CASSPGYFYNEQFF,TGTGCCAGCAGCCCGGGGTACTTTTACAATGAGCAGTTCTTC
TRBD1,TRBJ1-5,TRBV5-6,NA,CASSLGQGAVQPQHF,TGTGCCAGCAGCTTGGGACAGGGGGCGGTTCAGCCCCAGCATTTT
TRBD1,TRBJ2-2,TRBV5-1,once,CASSGPDRGNTGELFF,TGCGCCAGCAGCGGCCCCGACAGGGGGAACACCGGGGAGCTGTTTTTT
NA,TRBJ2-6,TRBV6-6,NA,CAGHGGSGANVLTF,TGTGCCGGCCACGGGGGCTCTGGGGCCAACGTCCTGACTTTC